The entry below describes one T cell receptor beta chain. Its antigen is unidentified. This entry comes from a study of cytomegalovirus exposure and HLA in healthy donors. Study conclusions and caveats: In a later analysis, TCR beta V- and J-gene trimming showed a link to a missense DCLRE1C variant. Per a prior analysis, the majority of TCR beta V segments were productive roughly 90% or roughly 30% of the time.

Vbeta (60) and Jbeta (13) primers were used in the PCR. Measured with immunoSEQ multiplex PCR; TCRdb has only the in-frame clones, and not every one. The sample lists roughly 200,000 clones; more than 65% were seen once. Sequencing was done on a sample of PBMCs. The TCR was taken from a woman aged 25-40 years in good health and CMV-seronegative.

CDR3 amino acids: CASRPTRLAGGRETQYF. CDR3 DNA: TGTGCCAGTAGACCAACGCGACTAGCGGGAGGCCGAGAGACCCAGTACTTC. The chain carries TRBV19 and TRBJ2-5, with TRBD2 matching 13 bases. CDR1 and CDR2 from the germline V gene are LNHDA and SQIVND (reference sequence). V gave up 6 bases and J gave up 4 bases; unmatched junction bases: 11. The CDR3 consists of 17 residues.